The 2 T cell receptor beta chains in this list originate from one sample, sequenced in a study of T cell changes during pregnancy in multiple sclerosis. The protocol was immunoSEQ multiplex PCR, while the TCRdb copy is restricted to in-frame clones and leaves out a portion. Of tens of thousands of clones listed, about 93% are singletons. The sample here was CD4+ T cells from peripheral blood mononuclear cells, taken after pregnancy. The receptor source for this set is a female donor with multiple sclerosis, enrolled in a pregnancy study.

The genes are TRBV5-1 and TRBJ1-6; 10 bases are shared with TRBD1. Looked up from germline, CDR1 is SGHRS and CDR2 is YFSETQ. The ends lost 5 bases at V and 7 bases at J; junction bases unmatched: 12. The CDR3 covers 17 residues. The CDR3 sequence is CASRLLVGQGDNSPLHF. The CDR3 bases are TGCGCCAGCAGGCTATTGGTTGGACAGGGGGACAATTCACCCCTCCACTTT.

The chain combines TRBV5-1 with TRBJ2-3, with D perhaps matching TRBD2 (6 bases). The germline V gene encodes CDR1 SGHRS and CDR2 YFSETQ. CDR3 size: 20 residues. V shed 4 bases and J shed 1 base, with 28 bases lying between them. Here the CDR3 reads CASSSSGWWAAIRRTDTQYF. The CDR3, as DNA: TGCGCCAGCAGCAGCAGCGGGTGGTGGGCAGCTATTCGTCGCACAGATACGCAGTATTTT.